This T cell receptor beta chain was recorded in a study of regulatory and conventional T cells in RAG deficiency. Regulatory T cells were sorted from blood as CD4+ CD25-high CD127-low cells. The assay was immunoSEQ multiplex PCR, and TCRdb's table has in-frame clones only and misses some. The table records over 10,000 clones, 94% of them present only once. Study-wide points: Treg unique TCR beta sequences were 90 to 100-fold fewer in Omenn syndrome and CID/AS patients than controls. In Omenn syndrome, Treg and Tconv repertoires overlapped >85%. Control T-cell subsets had markedly higher Shannon entropy and lower Simpson indices than RAG-deficient patients.

The CDR3 loop spans 17 amino acids. Unmatched junction bases numbered 8, after V lost 0 bases and J lost 3 bases. Germline V lookup: CDR1 KGHSH, CDR2 LQKENI. On this clone itself: Antigen: not known.

The sample was also reused in another study, on regulatory T cells. That study reports: Amplification used 52 TRBV primers and 13 TRBJ primers.

This TCR was sampled from a human donor in good health. The rearrangement joins TRBV18 to TRBJ1-3; 7 positions agree with TRBD1. The specimen was CD127- CD25+ CD4+ Tregs sorted from blood. CDR3 protein: CASSPPGQAFRGNTIYF. In DNA form, the CDR3 reads TGTGCCAGCTCACCACCCGGACAGGCGTTCCGTGGAAACACCATATATTTT.